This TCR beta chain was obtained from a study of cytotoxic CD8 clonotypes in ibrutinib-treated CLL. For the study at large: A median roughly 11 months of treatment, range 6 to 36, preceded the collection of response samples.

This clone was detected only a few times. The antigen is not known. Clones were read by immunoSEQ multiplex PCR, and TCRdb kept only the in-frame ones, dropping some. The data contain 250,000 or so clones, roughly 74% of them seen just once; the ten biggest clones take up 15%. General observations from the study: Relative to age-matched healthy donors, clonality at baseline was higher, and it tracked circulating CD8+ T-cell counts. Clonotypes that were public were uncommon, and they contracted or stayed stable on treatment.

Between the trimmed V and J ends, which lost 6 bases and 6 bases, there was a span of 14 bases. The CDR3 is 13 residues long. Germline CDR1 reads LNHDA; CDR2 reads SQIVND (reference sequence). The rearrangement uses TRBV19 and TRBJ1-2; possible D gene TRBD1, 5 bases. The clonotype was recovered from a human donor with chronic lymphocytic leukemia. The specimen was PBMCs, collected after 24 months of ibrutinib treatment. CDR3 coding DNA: TGTGCCAGTAGCCAGGGATTTCCCGATGGCTACACCTTC. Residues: CASSQGFPDGYTF.